This T cell receptor (beta chain) derives from a study of vaccination effects on CD4 cells after COVID-19. The study, taken as a whole, reports: Sampling in the study covered few convalescent patients and included no early post-infection timepoints.

Data came from immunoSEQ multiplex PCR; TCRdb stores just in-frame clones and leaves some out. The sample comprises about 64,000 clones, 65% to 75% of which are singletons, and less than 25% rests with the top ten. Looked up from germline, CDR1 is SGHTA and CDR2 is FQGNSA. V was clipped by 6 bases and J by 0 bases, with 12 bases between them. This CDR3 is 15 amino acids long. At the end of 10 days of culture, CD4+ T cells were isolated. This individual tested PCR-positive for SARS-CoV-2 infection between March and December 2020. This clone was seen only a few times. Its target is unknown. The V and J genes are TRBV7-2 and TRBJ2-1; D gene uncertain. The TCR was taken from a human donor who had a prior SARS-CoV-2 infection. Specimen: CD4+ T cells from PBMCs cultured without peptide, collected before COVID-19 vaccination. The CDR3 sequence: CASSIDPISYNEQFF. CDR3 coding DNA: TGTGCCAGCAGTATAGACCCAATCTCCTACAATGAGCAGTTCTTC.